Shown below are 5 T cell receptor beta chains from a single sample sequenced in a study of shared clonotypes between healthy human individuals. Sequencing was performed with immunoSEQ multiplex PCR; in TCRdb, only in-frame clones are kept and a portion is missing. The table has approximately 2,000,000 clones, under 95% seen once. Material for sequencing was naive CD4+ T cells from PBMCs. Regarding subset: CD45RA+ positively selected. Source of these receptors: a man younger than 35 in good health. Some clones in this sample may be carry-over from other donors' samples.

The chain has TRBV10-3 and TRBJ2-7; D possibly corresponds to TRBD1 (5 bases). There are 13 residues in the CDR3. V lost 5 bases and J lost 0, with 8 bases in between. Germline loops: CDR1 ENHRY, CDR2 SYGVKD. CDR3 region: CAISQGNSYEQYF. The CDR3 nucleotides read TGTGCCATCAGTCAGGGCAACTCCTACGAGCAGTACTTC.

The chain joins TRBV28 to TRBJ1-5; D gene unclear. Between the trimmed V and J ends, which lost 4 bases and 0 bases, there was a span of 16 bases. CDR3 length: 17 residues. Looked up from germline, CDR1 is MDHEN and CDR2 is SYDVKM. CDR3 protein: CASSSPAGRGSNQPQHF. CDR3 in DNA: TGTGCCAGCAGTTCACCAGCCGGACGGGGTAGCAATCAGCCCCAGCATTTT.

The CDR3 nucleotides read TGTGCCAGCAGCTTAACGACCGACAGAAGAAACACCATATATTTT. As protein: CASSLTTDRRNTIYF. The chain employs TRBV11-2 and TRBJ1-3, with a weak D call TRBD1 (5 bases). With 2 bases removed from V and 5 bases from J, the gap between germline ends came to 13 bases. Germline V gene lookup returns CDR1 SGHAT and CDR2 FQNNGV. The CDR3 consists of 15 residues. The complete variable domain, with remaining parts taken from reference TRBV11-2 and TRBJ1-3, reads EAGVAQSPRYKIIEKRQSVAFWCNPISGHATLYWYQQILGQGPKLLIQFQNNGVVDDSQLPKDRFSAERLKGVDSTLKIQPAKLEDSAVYLCASSLTTDRRNTIYFGEGSWLTVV.

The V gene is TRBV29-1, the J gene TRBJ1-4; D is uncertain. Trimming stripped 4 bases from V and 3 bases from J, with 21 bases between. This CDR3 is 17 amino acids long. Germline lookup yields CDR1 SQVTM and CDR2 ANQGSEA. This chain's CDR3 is CSVVWSGLYGANEKLFF. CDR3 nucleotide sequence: TGCAGCGTTGTGTGGTCCGGCCTCTACGGGGCTAATGAAAAACTGTTTTTT.

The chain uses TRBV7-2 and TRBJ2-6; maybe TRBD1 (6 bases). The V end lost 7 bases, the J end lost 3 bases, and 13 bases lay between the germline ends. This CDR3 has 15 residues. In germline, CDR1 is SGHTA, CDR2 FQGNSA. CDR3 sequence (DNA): TGTGCCAGCACCACAGGGCGTATTGGGGCCAACGTCCTGACTTTC. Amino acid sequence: CASTTGRIGANVLTF.